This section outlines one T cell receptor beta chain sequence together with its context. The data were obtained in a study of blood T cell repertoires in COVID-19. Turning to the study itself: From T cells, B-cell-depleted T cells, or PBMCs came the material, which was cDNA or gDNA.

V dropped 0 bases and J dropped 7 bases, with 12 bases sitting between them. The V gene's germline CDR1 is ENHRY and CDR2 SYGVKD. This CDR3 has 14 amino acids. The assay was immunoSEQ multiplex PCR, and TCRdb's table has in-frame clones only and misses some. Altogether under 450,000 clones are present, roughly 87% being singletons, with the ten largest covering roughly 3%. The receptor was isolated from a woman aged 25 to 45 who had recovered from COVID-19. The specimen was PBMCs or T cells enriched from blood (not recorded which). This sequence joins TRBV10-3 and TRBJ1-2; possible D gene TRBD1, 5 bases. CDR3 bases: TGTGCCATCAGTGAGTCTCGACAGCAGGGTGGCTACACCTTC. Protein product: CAISESRQQGGYTF.